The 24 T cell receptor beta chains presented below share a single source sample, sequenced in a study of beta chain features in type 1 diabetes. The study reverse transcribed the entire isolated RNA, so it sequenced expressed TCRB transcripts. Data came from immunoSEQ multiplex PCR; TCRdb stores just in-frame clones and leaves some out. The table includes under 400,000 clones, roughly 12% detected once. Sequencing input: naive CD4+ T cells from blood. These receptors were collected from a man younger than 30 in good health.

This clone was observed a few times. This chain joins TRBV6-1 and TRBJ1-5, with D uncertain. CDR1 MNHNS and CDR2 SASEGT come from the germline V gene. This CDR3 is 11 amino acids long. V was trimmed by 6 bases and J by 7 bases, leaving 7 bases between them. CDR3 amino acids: CASRDWQPQHF. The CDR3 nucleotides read TGTGCCAGCAGGGACTGGCAGCCCCAGCATTTT.

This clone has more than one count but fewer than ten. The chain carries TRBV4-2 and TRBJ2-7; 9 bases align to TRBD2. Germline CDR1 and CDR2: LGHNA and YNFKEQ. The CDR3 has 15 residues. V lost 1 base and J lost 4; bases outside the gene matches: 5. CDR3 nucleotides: TGTGCCAGCAGCCAAGTGTTAGCGGGAGTGTACGAGCAGTACTTC. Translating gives CASSQVLAGVYEQYF.

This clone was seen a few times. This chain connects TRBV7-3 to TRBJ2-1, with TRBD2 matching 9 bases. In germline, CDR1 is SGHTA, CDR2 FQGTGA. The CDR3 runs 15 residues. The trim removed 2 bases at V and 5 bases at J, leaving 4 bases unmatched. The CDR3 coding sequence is TGTGCCAGCAGCTTAGGGCTAGCGGGACACAATGAGCAGTTCTTC. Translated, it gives CASSLGLAGHNEQFF.

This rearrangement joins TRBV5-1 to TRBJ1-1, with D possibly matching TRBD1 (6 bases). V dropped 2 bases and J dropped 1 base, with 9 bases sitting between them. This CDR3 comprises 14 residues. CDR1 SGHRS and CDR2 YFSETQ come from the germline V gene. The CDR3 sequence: CASSFGQKNTEAFF. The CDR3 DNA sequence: TGCGCCAGCAGCTTCGGACAGAAGAACACTGAAGCTTTCTTT. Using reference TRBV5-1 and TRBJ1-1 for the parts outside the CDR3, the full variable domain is KAGVTQTPRYLIKTRGQQVTLSCSPISGHRSVSWYQQTPGQGLQFLFEYFSETQRNKGNFPGRFSGRQFSNSRSEMNVSTLELGDSALYLCASSFGQKNTEAFFGQGTRLTVV.

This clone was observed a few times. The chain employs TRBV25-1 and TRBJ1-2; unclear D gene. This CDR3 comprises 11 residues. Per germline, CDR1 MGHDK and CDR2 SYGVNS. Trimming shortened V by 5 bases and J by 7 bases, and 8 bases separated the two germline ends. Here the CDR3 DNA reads TGTGCCAGCAGTCTGGGAGTTGGCTACACCTTC. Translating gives CASSLGVGYTF.

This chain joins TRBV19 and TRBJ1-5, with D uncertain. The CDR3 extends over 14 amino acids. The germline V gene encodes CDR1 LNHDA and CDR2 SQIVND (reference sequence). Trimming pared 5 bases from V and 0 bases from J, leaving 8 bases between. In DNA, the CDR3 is TGTGCCAGTAGTCATGGCCATAGCAATCAGCCCCAGCATTTT. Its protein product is CASSHGHSNQPQHF.

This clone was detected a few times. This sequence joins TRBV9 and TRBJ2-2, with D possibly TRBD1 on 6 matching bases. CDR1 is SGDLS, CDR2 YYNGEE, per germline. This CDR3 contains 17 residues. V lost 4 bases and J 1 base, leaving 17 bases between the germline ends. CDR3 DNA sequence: TGTGCCAGCAGCCCCCTTTCTTGGACAGTGAACACCGGGGAGCTGTTTTTT. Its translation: CASSPLSWTVNTGELFF.

The CDR3 nucleotides are TGCGCCAGCAGCTTTTCGGCAACAGGGGGGGGCAATGAGCAGTTCTTC. This gives the protein CASSFSATGGGNEQFF. The gene calls are TRBV5-1 and TRBJ2-1; perhaps TRBD1 as D (8 bases). Trimming removed 2 bases at V and 6 bases at J, with 18 bases between. The germline V gene has CDR1 SGHRS and CDR2 YFSETQ. The CDR3 is made up of 16 amino acids.

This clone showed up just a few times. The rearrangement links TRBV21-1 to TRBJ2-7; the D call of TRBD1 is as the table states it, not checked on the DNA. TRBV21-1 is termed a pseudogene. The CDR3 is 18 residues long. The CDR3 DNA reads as TGTGCCAGCAGCACTATGCCAACTCAGGGGGTGTCTGGCTACGAGCAGTACTTC. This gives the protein CASSTMPTQGVSGYEQYF.

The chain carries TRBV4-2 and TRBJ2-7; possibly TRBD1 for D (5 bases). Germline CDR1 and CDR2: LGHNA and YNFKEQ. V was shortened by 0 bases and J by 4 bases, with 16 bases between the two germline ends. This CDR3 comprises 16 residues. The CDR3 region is CASSQELQALNYEQYF. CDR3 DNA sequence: TGTGCCAGCAGCCAAGAGCTACAGGCCCTAAATTACGAGCAGTACTTC.

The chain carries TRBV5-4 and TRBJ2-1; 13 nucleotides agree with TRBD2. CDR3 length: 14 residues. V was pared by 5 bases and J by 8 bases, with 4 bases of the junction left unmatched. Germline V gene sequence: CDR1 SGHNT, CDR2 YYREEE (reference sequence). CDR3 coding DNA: TGTGCCAGCAGACTAGCGGGGGGGCGGCATGAGCAGTTCTTC. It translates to CASRLAGGRHEQFF.

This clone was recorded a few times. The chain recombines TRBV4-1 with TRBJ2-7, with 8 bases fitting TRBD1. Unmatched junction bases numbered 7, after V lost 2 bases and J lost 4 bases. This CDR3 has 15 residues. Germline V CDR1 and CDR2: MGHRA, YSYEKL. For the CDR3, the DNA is TGCGCCAGCAGCCAACCGGGACAGGTTATTTACGAGCAGTACTTC. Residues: CASSQPGQVIYEQYF.

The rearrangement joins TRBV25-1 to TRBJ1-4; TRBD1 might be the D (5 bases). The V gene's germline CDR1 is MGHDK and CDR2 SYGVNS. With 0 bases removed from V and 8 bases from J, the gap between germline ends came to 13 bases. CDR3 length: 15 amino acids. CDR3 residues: CASSEYAGLFEKLFF. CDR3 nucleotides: TGTGCCAGCAGTGAATACGCAGGGCTTTTCGAAAAACTGTTTTTT.

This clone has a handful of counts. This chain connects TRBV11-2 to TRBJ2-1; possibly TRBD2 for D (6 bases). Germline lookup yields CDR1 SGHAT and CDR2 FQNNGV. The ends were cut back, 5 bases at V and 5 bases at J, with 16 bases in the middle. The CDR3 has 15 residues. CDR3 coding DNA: TGTGCCAGCAGCCAGACTAGAGGAGCGCACAATGAGCAGTTCTTC. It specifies CASSQTRGAHNEQFF.

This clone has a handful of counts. The CDR3 DNA reads TGCGCCAGCAGCCAAGATCCACCAGGGACTACTAACTATGGCTACACCTTC. It translates to CASSQDPPGTTNYGYTF. The chain uses TRBV4-3 and TRBJ1-2, with a tentative D call TRBD1 (5 bases). The CDR3 covers 17 residues. V was trimmed by 0 bases and J by 0 bases, leaving 14 bases between them. Germline V lookup: CDR1 LGHNA, CDR2 YSLEER.

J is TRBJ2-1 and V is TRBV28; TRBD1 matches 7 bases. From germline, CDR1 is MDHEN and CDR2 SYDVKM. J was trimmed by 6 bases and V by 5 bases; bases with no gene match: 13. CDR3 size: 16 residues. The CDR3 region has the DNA TGTGCCAGCAGTGAACAGGGACAGATTGCATCCAATGAGCAGTTCTTC. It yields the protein CASSEQGQIASNEQFF.

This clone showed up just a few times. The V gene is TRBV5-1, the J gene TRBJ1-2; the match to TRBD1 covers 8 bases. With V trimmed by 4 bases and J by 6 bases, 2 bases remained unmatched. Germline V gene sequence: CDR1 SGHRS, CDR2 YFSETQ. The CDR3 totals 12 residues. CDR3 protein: CASSQQGDGYTF. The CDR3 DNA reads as TGCGCCAGCAGCCAACAGGGGGATGGCTACACCTTC.

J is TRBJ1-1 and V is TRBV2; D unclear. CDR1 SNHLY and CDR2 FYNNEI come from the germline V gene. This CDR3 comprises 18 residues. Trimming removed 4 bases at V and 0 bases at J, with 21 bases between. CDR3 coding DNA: TGTGCCAGCAGTGGTGAGAGGGCAGGTGGACTCATGAACACTGAAGCTTTCTTT. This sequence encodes CASSGERAGGLMNTEAFF.

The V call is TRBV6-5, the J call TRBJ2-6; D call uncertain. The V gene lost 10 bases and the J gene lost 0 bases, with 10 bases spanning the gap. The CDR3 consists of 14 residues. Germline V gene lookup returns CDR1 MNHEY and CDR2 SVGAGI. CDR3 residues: CATLGLSGANVLTF. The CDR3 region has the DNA TGTGCCACCCTAGGTCTCTCTGGGGCCAACGTCCTGACTTTC.

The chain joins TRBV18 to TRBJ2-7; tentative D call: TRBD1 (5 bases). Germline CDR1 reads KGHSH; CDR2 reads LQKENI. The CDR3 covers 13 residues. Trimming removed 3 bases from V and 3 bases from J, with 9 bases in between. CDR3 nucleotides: TGTGCCAGCTCACCTTCACAGGACTACGAGCAGTACTTC. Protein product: CASSPSQDYEQYF.

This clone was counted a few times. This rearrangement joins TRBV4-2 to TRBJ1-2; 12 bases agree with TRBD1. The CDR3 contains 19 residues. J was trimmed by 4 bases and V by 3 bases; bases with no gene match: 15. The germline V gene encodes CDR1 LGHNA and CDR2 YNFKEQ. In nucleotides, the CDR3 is TGTGCCAGCAGCCAGATCCGGTGGGACAGGGGGCTTAGCCCCTATGGCTACACCTTC. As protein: CASSQIRWDRGLSPYGYTF.

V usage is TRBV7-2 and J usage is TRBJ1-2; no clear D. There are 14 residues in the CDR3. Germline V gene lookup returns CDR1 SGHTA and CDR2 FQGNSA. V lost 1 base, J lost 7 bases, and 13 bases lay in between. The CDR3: CASSLESGERGYTF. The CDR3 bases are TGTGCCAGCAGCTTAGAATCCGGGGAACGTGGCTACACCTTC.

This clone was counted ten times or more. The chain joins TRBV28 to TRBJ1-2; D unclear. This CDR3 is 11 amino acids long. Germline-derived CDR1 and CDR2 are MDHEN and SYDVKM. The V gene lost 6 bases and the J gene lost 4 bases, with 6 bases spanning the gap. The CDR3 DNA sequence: TGTGCCAGCAGAAACTCCTATGGCTACACCTTC. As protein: CASRNSYGYTF.

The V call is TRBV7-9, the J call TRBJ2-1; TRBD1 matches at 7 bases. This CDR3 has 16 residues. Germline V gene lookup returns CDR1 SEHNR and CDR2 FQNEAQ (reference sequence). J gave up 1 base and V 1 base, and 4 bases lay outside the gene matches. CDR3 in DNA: TGTGCCAGCAGCTTAGAGACAGGGAAATCCTACAATGAGCAGTTCTTC. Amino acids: CASSLETGKSYNEQFF.